This T cell receptor (beta chain) appears in the sequencing data of a study of cytomegalovirus exposure and HLA in healthy donors. Study-wide results and caveats: As a later analysis revealed, the rate of TCR association differed by HLA locus, with DRB1 most and HLA-C fewest. An analysis done earlier found most TCR beta V segments productive about 90% or about 30% of the time.

About this clone: The antigen is not known.

This PCR relied on a set of 60 Vbeta primers and 13 Jbeta primers. The data were produced by immunoSEQ multiplex PCR, yet TCRdb's version contains in-frame clones alone and is incomplete. The sample carries 150,000 or so clones, 75% recorded once. Healthy bone marrow donors supplied every sample. The sequenced sample consisted of PBMCs. The source is a man aged 30 to 45 in good health and CMV-seronegative.

CDR3 coding DNA: TGTGCCAGCAGTTACCCGACATCGTTCGGTGAGCAGTTCTTC. It is translated as CASSYPTSFGEQFF. This chain links TRBV6-6 with TRBJ2-1; D unresolved. Trimming took off 2 bases at V and 9 bases at J, with 14 bases between the two ends. This CDR3 is built from 14 residues. Germline V CDR1 and CDR2: MNHNY, SVGAGI (reference sequence).